The 10 T cell receptor beta chains below were found in one sample sequenced in a study of blood T cell repertoires in COVID-19. The data were produced by immunoSEQ multiplex PCR, yet TCRdb's version contains in-frame clones alone and is incomplete. The table shows around 340,000 clones, with about 88% occurring only once. The sample consisted of peripheral blood. Every receptor here comes from a woman in her fifties or sixties with COVID-19, enrolled during active disease.

The chain uses TRBV12-5 and TRBJ2-7; TRBD1 matches at 8 bases. The V gene end was trimmed by 5 bases and the J gene end by 3 bases; junction bases not matched to a gene: 6. This CDR3 is built from 14 residues. The germline gives CDR1 LGHNT, CDR2 FRNRAP. The CDR3: CASGRPGQVYEQYF. As DNA, the CDR3 is TGTGCTAGTGGTCGCCCGGGACAGGTCTACGAGCAGTACTTC.

This chain links TRBV30 with TRBJ1-1, with 7 positions matching TRBD1. Trimming at V came to 3 bases and at J to 1 base, leaving 2 bases not matched to a gene. The length of the CDR3 is 13 residues. The germline V gene has CDR1 GTSNPN and CDR2 SVGIG (reference sequence). This CDR3 reads CAWSRTGNTEAFF. In DNA, the CDR3 is TGTGCCTGGAGCCGGACAGGGAACACTGAAGCTTTCTTT.

The CDR3 loop reads CASSRGTGGNQPQHF. The DNA for the CDR3 is TGCGCCAGCAGCCGAGGGACAGGGGGGAATCAGCCCCAGCATTTT. The chain couples TRBV4-1 to TRBJ1-5; 11 bases are shared with TRBD1. V lost 4 bases, J lost 4 bases, and 3 bases stayed unmatched. CDR3 length equals 15 residues. The germline CDR1 and CDR2 sequences are MGHRA and YSYEKL.

The rearrangement joins TRBV9 to TRBJ2-1; D is uncertain. V lost 4 bases and J lost 6, with 11 bases in between. The CDR3 has 13 residues. Germline assignment: CDR1 SGDLS and CDR2 YYNGEE. CDR3 nucleotides: TGTGCCAGCAGCTTGAATAGTGGCAATGAGCAGTTCTTC. It yields the protein CASSLNSGNEQFF.

CDR3 in DNA: TGTGCCAGTAGTTCCTCCCTGGAGGCAGGGGTTGAAGCTTTCTTT. Protein product: CASSSSLEAGVEAFF. The V gene is TRBV19, the J gene TRBJ1-1; possibly TRBD1 for D (6 bases). Germline V gene sequence: CDR1 LNHDA, CDR2 SQIVND (reference sequence). Between the trimmed V and J ends, which lost 5 bases and 7 bases, there was a span of 20 bases. The CDR3 spans 15 residues. Complete variable domain (other parts from reference TRBV19 and TRBJ1-1): DGGITQSPKYLFRKEGQNVTLSCEQNLNHDAMYWYRQDPGQGLRLIYYSQIVNDFQKGDIAEGYSVSREKKESFPLTVTSAQKNPTAFYLCASSSSLEAGVEAFFGQGTRLTVV.

The gene calls are TRBV27 and TRBJ2-2; unclear D gene. CDR3 length: 13 residues. Per germline, CDR1 MNHEY and CDR2 SMNVEV (reference sequence). V lost 1 base and J lost 7, with 7 bases in between. The DNA of the CDR3 is TGTGCCAGCAGTTTATATCAGTTCGGGGAGCTGTTTTTT. It codes for CASSLYQFGELFF.

V usage is TRBV6-5 and J usage is TRBJ2-5; D uncertain. The germline V gene has CDR1 MNHEY and CDR2 SVGAGI. The CDR3 is made up of 15 amino acids. The V gene lost 2 bases and the J gene lost 4 bases, with 14 bases spanning the gap. The CDR3 protein is CASSYTLGPGETQYF. In nucleotides, the CDR3 is TGTGCCAGCAGTTACACCCTCGGCCCGGGAGAGACCCAGTACTTC.

J is TRBJ2-5 and V is TRBV18; D is perhaps TRBD2 (5 bases). V was shortened by 2 bases and J by 2 bases, with 9 bases between the two germline ends. This CDR3 region has 14 residues. Germline CDR1 and CDR2: KGHSH and LQKENI. CDR3 in amino acids: CASSPLSGQETQYF. The CDR3 bases are TGTGCCAGCTCACCATTATCGGGGCAAGAGACCCAGTACTTC.

V gene TRBV7-8 combines with J gene TRBJ2-3; D is possibly TRBD1 (6 bases). The germline gives CDR1 SGHVS, CDR2 FQNEAQ. CDR3 length: 16 residues. With 5 bases removed from V and 4 bases from J, the gap between germline ends came to 19 bases. CDR3 nucleotides: TGTGCCAGCAGCCGACAACAGGGAGTGGCACCAGATACGCAGTATTTT. This encodes CASSRQQGVAPDTQYF.

The chain links TRBV12-1 to TRBJ2-1; the D call of TRBD2 is as the table states it, not checked on the DNA. TRBV12-1 is annotated as a pseudogene. CDR3 length: 13 amino acids. This chain's CDR3 is CASSFAEDSEQFF. The CDR3 DNA sequence: TGTGCCAGCAGCTTTGCCGAAGACTCTGAGCAGTTCTTC.